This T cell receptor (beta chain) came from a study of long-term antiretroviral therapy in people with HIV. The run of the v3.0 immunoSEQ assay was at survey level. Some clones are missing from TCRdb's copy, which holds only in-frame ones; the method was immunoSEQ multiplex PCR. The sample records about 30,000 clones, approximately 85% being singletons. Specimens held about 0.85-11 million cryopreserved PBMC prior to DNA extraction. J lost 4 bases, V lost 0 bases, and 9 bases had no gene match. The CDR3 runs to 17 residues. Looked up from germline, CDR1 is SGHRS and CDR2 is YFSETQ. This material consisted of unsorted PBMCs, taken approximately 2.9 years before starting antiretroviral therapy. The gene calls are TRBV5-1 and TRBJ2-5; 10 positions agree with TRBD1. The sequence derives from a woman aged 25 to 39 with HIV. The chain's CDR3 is CASSLGIGTGVRETQYF. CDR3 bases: TGCGCCAGCAGCTTGGGTATAGGGACAGGGGTACGAGAGACCCAGTACTTC.